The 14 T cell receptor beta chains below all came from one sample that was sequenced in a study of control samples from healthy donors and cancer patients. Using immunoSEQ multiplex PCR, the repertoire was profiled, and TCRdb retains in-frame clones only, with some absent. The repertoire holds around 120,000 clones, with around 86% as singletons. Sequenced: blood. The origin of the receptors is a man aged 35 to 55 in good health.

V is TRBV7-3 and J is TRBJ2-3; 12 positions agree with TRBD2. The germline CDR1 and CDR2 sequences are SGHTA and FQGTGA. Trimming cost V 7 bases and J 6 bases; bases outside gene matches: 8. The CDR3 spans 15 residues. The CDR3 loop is CASTPSGGAADTQYF. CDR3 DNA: TGTGCCAGCACCCCTAGCGGGGGGGCCGCTGATACGCAGTATTTT.

The CDR3 loop reads CASRRSETQYF. CDR3 DNA: TGTGCCAGCAGAAGGTCGGAGACCCAGTACTTC. The chain links TRBV6-5 to TRBJ2-5; no firm D call. Between the trimmed V and J ends, which lost 6 bases and 5 bases, there was a span of 7 bases. The germline CDR1 and CDR2 sequences are MNHEY and SVGAGI. There are 11 residues in the CDR3.

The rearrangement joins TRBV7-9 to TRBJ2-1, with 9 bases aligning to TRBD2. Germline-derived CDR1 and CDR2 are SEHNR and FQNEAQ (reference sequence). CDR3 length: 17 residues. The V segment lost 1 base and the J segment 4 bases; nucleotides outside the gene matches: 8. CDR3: CASSLVGASGVYNEQFF. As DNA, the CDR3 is TGTGCCAGCAGCTTAGTGGGGGCTAGCGGGGTTTACAATGAGCAGTTCTTC. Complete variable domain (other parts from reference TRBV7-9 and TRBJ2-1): DTGVSQNPRHKITKRGQNVTFRCDPISEHNRLYWYRQTLGQGPEFLTYFQNEAQLEKSRLLSDRFSAERPKGSFSTLEIQRTEQGDSAMYLCASSLVGASGVYNEQFFGPGTRLTVL.

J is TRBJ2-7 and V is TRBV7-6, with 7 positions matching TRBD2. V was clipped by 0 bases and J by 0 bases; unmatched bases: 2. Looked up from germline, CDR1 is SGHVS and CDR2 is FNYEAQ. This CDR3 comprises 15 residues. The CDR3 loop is CASSLAGGYSYEQYF. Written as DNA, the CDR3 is TGTGCCAGCAGCTTAGCGGGGGGGTACTCCTACGAGCAGTACTTC.

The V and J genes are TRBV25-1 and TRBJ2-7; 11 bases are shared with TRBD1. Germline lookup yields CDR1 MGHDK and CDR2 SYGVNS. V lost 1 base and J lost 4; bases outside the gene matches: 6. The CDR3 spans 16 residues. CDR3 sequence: CASSELRTGGWYEQYF. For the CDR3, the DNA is TGTGCCAGCAGTGAATTGAGGACAGGGGGCTGGTACGAGCAGTACTTC.

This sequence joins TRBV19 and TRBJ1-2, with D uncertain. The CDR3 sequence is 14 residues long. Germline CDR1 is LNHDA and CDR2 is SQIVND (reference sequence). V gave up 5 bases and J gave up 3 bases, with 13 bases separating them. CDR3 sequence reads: CASSPYPAYYGYTF. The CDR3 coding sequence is TGTGCCAGTAGTCCCTATCCGGCGTACTATGGCTACACCTTC.

The CDR3 loop is CASSPQTGDGYTF. The DNA of the CDR3 is TGTGCCAGCTCACCACAGACAGGTGATGGCTACACCTTC. J is TRBJ1-2 and V is TRBV18, with TRBD1 as a possible D gene (6 bases). The length of the CDR3 is 13 residues. Germline V lookup: CDR1 KGHSH, CDR2 LQKENI. V lost 1 base, J lost 6 bases, and 9 bases lay in between.

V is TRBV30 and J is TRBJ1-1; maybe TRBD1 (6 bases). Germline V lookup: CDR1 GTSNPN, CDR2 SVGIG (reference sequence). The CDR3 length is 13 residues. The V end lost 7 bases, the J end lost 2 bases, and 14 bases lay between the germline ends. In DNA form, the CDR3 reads TGTGCCTTTACGACAGGAGCTAACACTGAAGCTTTCTTT. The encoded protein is CAFTTGANTEAFF.

The DNA for the CDR3 is TGTGCCAGCGGACAGGGTCGAGGGACTGAAGCTTTCTTT. Its translation is CASGQGRGTEAFF. The chain uses TRBV19 and TRBJ1-1; 8 nucleotides line up with TRBD1. Germline V lookup: CDR1 LNHDA, CDR2 SQIVND (reference sequence). V lost 9 bases to trimming and J lost 5 bases; unmatched junction nucleotides: 8. The CDR3 spans 13 residues.

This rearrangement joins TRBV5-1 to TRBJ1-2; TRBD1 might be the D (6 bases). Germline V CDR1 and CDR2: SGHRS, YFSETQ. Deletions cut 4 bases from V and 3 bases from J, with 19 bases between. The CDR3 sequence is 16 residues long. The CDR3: CASSLGGGAFYYGYTF. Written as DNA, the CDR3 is TGCGCCAGCAGCCTTGGTGGGGGGGCGTTTTACTATGGCTACACCTTC. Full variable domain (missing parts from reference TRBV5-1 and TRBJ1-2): KAGVTQTPRYLIKTRGQQVTLSCSPISGHRSVSWYQQTPGQGLQFLFEYFSETQRNKGNFPGRFSGRQFSNSRSEMNVSTLELGDSALYLCASSLGGGAFYYGYTFGSGTRLTVV.

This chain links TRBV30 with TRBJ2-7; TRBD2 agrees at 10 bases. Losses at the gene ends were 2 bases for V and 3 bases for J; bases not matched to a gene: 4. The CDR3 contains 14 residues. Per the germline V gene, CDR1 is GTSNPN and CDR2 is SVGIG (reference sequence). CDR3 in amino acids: CAWSPLAGDYEQYF. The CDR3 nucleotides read TGTGCCTGGAGTCCTCTAGCGGGGGACTACGAGCAGTACTTC.

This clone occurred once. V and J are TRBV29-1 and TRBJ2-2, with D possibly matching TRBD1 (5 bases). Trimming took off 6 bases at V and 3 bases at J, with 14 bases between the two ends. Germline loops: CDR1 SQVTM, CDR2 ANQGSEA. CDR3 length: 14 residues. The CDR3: CSVKAWGDTGELFF. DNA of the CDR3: TGCAGCGTAAAGGCGTGGGGCGACACCGGGGAGCTGTTTTTT.

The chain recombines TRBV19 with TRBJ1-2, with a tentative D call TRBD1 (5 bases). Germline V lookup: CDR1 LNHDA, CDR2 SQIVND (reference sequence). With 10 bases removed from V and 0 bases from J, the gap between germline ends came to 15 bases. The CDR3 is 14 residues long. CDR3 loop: CATYHGAANYGYTF. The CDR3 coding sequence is TGTGCCACCTACCACGGGGCAGCTAACTATGGCTACACCTTC.

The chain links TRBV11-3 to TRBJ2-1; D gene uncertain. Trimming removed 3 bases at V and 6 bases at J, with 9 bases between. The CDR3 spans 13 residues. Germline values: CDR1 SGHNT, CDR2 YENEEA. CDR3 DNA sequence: TGTGCCAGCAGCTTCGGGTACAGCAATGAGCAGTTCTTC. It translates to CASSFGYSNEQFF.